The T cell receptor (beta chain) under discussion was sequenced for a study of blood T cells in healthy people across ages. The germline V and J ends were trimmed by 1 base and 8 bases, with 8 bases remaining between them. The CDR3 spans 12 residues. Per germline, CDR1 LGHNA and CDR2 YNFKEQ. This clonotype was counted a few times. It was with a sample-barcoded 5' primer and a J-beta primer mix that a second PCR of roughly 7 to 12 cycles was run. TCRdb passed the 5' RACE reads through MiXCR, listing each CDR3 protein once. The repertoire holds more than 1 million distinct CDR3 sequences, 40% to 50% seen once, with approximately 20% in the top ten.

This chain connects TRBV4-2 to TRBJ1-2, with D uncertain. This TCR came from a woman aged 60-75 years in good health. Specimen: blood. CDR3 nucleotide sequence: TGTGCCAGCAGCCAAGGGACCGCAGGCTACACCTTC. Translating gives CASSQGTAGYTF.